The clone carrying this T cell receptor beta chain was observed a handful of times. Its cognate antigen is unknown. TCRdb processed the 5' RACE reads anew with MiXCR; each CDR3 protein has one entry. In the table there are under 450,000 distinct CDR3 sequences, about a quarter of which are singletons. The data are from a study of T-cell memory formation after mild COVID-19. Findings and limits, study-wide: CD4+ clones that contracted lay mainly in CM and EM; CD8+ ones lay in EMRA. Clones that shrank (day 15 to 85) were balanced CD4/CD8, whereas later expanders leaned CD4+.

Germline trimming cut 0 bases from V and 1 base from J; bases unmatched to any gene: 2. The germline V gene encodes CDR1 SGHAT and CDR2 FQNNGV. This CDR3 is 15 amino acids long. Material: PBMCs or a T cell subset sorted from them (not recorded which). This TCR was sampled from an adult woman who had mild COVID-19 (a few samples of this study predate the infection). Cell type and time point are not known. The V call is TRBV11-2, the J call TRBJ1-1; TRBD1 aligns across 7 bases. DNA of the CDR3: TGTGCCAGCAGCTTAGACAGGACAGGGAACACTGAAGCTTTCTTT. It translates to CASSLDRTGNTEAFF.